Included here is one T cell receptor (beta chain) sequence, with context. At one of its ends the junction is not consistent with the germline gene, which may arise from a read error. Germline CDR1 is LNHDA and CDR2 is SQIVND (reference sequence). CDR3 size: 15 residues. The entry originates in a study of blood T cell repertoires in COVID-19. Study overall: Acute and convalescent COVID-19 specimens originated in the United States, Italy and Spain.

The assay was immunoSEQ multiplex PCR, and TCRdb's table has in-frame clones only and misses some. The data show about 210,000 clones, with around 80% seen just once and 7.2% held by the top ten. The receptor was isolated from a woman in her seventies with acute or convalescent COVID-19. The sequenced material came from peripheral blood. The chain carries TRBV19 and TRBJ1-5, with no clear D. DNA for the CDR3: TGTGCCAGTAGTTCAGCGGACCTGGGGAATCTGCCCCAGCATTTT. Residues: CASSSADLGNLPQHF.